This T cell receptor (beta chain) was identified in a study of cytomegalovirus exposure and HLA in healthy donors. Points from the study as a whole: As was reported, the classifier diagnosed cytomegalovirus status with high specificity and sensitivity. A missense variant in DCLRE1C was later tied to TCR beta V- and J-gene trimming. DRB1 showed the most TCR associations and HLA-C the fewest in a later analysis, as rates varied by HLA locus. Analysis performed later found roughly 17,000 TCR beta sequences associated with HLA alleles at 0.05 false discovery rate.

Trimming took 6 bases from V and 0 from J, leaving 14 bases between them. CDR3 length: 15 amino acids. Germline V gene data show CDR1 as KGHSH and CDR2 as LQKENI. A word on this clone: Its antigen is unidentified.

A multiplex PCR was run with 60 Vbeta primers and 13 Jbeta primers. Sequenced by immunoSEQ multiplex PCR; TCRdb stores in-frame clones only, minus some. The sample contains some 140,000 clones, around 74% of which appear only once. This clonotype originated in a man younger than 35 in good health and CMV-seronegative. The sequenced sample was PBMCs. This chain uses TRBV18 with TRBJ1-1, with D possibly TRBD1 on 5 matching bases. The CDR3 here is CASSRLDTLNTEAFF. The CDR3 DNA follows: TGTGCCAGCTCGCGATTGGACACTTTGAACACTGAAGCTTTCTTT.